This T cell receptor (beta chain) comes out of a study of OX40 agonist ivuxolimab in advanced cancers. For the study at large: The patients got ivuxolimab, which is an agonistic anti-OX40 (CD134) antibody. Participants, around 80% male, averaged 60 years of age, ranging from about 23 to 90. Study-wide results and caveats: Partial responders dosed at 0.1-3.0 mg/kg displayed clonal expansion ranking among the lowest. The authors also found low normalized T-cell clonal expansion in some nonresponders.

CDR3 length: 15 amino acids. Trimming shortened V by 3 bases and J by 5 bases, and 19 bases separated the two germline ends. Per germline, CDR1 GTSNPN and CDR2 SVGIG (reference sequence). The method was immunoSEQ multiplex PCR; TCRdb's version includes in-frame clones alone and lacks a portion of them. Of roughly 49,000 clones listed, 75% to 80% are singletons. A word on this clone: Its matching antigen is unknown.

This clonotype originated in an adult with an advanced solid tumor such as melanoma, head and neck, liver or kidney cancer. The V call is TRBV30, the J call TRBJ2-5; tentatively, D is TRBD2 (6 bases). The sample here was CD4+ or CD8+ T cells sorted from blood, taken in a trial of the OX40 agonist ivuxolimab. CDR3 protein: CAWSHYGGRKETQYF. Written as DNA, the CDR3 is TGTGCCTGGAGCCACTACGGAGGGCGCAAGGAGACCCAGTACTTC.